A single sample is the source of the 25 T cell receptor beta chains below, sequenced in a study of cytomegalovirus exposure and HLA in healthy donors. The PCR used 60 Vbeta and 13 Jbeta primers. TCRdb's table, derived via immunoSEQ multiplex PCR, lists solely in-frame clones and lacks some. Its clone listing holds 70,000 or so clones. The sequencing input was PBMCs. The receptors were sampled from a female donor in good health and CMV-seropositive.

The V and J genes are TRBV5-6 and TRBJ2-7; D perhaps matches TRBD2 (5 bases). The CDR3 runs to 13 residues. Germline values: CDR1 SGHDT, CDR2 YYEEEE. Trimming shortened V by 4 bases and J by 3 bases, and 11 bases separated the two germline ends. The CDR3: CASSPEAGYEQYF. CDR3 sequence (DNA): TGTGCCAGCAGCCCGGAGGCAGGCTACGAGCAGTACTTC.

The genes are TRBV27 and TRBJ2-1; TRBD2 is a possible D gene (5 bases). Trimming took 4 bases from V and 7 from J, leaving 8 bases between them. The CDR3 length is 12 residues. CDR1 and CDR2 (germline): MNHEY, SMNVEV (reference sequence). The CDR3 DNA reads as TGTGCCAGCAGTTCGGGGATGAATGAGCAGTTCTTC. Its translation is CASSSGMNEQFF.

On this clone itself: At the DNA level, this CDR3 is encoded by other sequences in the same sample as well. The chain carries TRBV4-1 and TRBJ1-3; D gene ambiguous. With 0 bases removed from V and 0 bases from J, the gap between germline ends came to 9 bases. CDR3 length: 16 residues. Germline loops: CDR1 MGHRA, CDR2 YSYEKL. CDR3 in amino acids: CASSQDPPSSGNTIYF. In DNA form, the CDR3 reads TGCGCCAGCAGCCAAGATCCTCCTTCCTCTGGAAACACCATATATTTT.

The CDR3 here is CASSDSWGEKLFF. The CDR3 DNA follows: TGTGCCAGCTCCGACAGTTGGGGTGAAAAACTGTTTTTT. This sequence joins TRBV18 and TRBJ1-4; D perhaps matches TRBD1 (5 bases). With 6 bases removed from V and 7 bases from J, the gap between germline ends came to 12 bases. CDR1 KGHSH and CDR2 LQKENI come from the germline V gene. CDR3 size: 13 residues.

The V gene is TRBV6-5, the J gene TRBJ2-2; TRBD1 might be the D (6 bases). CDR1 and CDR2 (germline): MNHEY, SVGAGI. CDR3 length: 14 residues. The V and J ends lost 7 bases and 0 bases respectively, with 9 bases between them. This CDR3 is CASTGQTNTGELFF. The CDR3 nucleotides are TGTGCCAGCACCGGACAGACGAACACCGGGGAGCTGTTTTTT.

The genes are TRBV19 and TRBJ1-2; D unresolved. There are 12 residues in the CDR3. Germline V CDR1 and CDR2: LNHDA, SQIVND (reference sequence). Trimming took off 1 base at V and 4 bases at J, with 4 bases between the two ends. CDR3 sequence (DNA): TGTGCCAGTAGTATAGCGGGCTATGGCTACACCTTC. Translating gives CASSIAGYGYTF.

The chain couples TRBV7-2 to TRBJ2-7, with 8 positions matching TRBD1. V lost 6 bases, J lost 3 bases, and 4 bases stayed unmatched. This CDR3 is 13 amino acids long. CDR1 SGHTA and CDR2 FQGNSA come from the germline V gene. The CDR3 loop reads CASSRDRNYEQYF. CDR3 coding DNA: TGTGCCAGCAGTCGGGACAGGAACTACGAGCAGTACTTC.

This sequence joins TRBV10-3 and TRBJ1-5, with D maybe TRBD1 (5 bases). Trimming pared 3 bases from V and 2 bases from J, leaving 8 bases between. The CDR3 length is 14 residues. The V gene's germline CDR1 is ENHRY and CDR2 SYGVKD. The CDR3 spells CAISDRGGNQPQHF. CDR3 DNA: TGTGCCATCAGTGATAGGGGTGGCAATCAGCCCCAGCATTTT.

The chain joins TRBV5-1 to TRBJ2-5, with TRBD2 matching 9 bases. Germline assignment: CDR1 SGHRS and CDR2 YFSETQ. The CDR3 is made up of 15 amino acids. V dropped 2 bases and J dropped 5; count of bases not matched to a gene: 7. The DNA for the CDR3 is TGCGCCAGCAGCTTAGCGGGGGGATCCGGGGAGACCCAGTACTTC. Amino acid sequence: CASSLAGGSGETQYF.

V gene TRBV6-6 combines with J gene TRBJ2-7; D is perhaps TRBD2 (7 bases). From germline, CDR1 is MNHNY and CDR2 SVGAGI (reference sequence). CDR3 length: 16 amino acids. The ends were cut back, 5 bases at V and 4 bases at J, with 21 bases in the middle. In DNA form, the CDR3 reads TGTGCCAGCAGTACCCTGTCAGGGAGGGGGATATACGAGCAGTACTTC. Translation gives CASSTLSGRGIYEQYF.

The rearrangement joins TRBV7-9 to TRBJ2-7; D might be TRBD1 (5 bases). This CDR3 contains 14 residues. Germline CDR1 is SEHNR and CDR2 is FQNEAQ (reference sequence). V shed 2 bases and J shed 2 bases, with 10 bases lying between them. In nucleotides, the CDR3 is TGTGCCAGCAGCTTATCAGGGATCCCCTACGAGCAGTACTTC. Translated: CASSLSGIPYEQYF.

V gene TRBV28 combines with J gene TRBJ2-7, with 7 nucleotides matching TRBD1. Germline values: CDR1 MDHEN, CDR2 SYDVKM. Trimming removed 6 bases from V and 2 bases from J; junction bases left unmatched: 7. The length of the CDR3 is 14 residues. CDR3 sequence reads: CASRGQSLPYEQYF. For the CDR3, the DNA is TGTGCCAGCAGGGGACAGAGCTTACCCTACGAGCAGTACTTC.

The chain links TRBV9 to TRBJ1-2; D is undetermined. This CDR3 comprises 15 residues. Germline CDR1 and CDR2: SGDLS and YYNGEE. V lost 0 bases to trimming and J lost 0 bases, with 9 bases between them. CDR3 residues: CASSVVGTTNYGYTF. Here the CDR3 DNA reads TGTGCCAGCAGCGTAGTGGGTACTACTAACTATGGCTACACCTTC.

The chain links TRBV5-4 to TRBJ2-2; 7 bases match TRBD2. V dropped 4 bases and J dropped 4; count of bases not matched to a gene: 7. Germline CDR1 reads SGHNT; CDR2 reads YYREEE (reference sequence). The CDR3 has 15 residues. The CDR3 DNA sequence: TGTGCCAGCAGCAGCAGCGGGACCTCCACCGGGGAGCTGTTTTTT. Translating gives CASSSSGTSTGELFF.

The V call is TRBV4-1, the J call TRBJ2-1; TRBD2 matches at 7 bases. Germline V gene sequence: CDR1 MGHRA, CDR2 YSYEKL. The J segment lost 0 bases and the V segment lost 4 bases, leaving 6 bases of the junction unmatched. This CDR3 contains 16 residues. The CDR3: CASSPLGGSSYNEQFF. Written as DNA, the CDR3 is TGCGCCAGCAGCCCCCTCGGGGGGAGCTCCTACAATGAGCAGTTCTTC.

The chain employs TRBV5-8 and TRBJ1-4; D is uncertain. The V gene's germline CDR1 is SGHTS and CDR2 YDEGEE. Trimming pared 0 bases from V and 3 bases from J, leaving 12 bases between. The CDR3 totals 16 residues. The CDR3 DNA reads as TGTGCCAGCAGCTTGGTTATGTCGGTGGCTAATGAAAAACTGTTTTTT. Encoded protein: CASSLVMSVANEKLFF.

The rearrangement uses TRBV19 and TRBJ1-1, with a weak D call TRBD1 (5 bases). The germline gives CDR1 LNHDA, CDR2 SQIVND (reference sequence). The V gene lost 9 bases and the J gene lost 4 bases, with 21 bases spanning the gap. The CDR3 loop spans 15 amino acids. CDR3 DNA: TGTGCCAGCAAGCCCCCGGGGGAGCCGAGCACTGAAGCTTTCTTT. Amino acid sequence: CASKPPGEPSTEAFF.

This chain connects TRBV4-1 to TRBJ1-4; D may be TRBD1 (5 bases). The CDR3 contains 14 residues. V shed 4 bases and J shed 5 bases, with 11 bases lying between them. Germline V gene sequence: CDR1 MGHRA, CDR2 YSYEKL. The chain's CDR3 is CASSPIQGNEKLFF. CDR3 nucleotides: TGCGCCAGCAGCCCCATTCAGGGAAATGAAAAACTGTTTTTT.

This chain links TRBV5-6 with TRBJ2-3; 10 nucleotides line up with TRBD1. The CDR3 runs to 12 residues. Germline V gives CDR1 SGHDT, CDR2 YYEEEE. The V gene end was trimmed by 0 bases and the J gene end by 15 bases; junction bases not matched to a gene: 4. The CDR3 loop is CASSLARTGGYF. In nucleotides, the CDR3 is TGTGCCAGCAGCTTGGCAAGGACAGGGGGATATTTT.

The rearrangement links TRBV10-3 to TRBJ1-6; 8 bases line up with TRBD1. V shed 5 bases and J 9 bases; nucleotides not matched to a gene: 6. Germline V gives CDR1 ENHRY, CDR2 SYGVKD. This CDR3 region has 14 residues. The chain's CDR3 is CAISQDRDASPLHF. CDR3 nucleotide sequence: TGTGCCATCAGTCAGGACAGGGATGCTTCACCCCTCCACTTT.

CDR3 amino acids: CASSLVGRGAKNIQYF. CDR3 bases: TGTGCCAGCAGCTTAGTAGGCAGGGGAGCCAAAAACATTCAGTACTTC. This chain connects TRBV13 to TRBJ2-4; D perhaps matches TRBD1 (6 bases). The CDR3 totals 16 residues. With 1 base removed from V and 0 bases from J, the gap between germline ends came to 10 bases. CDR1 is PRHDT and CDR2 is FYEKMQ in the germline V gene (reference sequence). Using reference TRBV13 and TRBJ2-4 for the parts outside the CDR3, the full variable domain is AAGVIQSPRHLIKEKRETATLKCYPIPRHDTVYWYQQGPGQDPQFLISFYEKMQSDKGSIPDRFSAQQFSDYHSELNMSSLELGDSALYFCASSLVGRGAKNIQYFGAGTRLSVL.

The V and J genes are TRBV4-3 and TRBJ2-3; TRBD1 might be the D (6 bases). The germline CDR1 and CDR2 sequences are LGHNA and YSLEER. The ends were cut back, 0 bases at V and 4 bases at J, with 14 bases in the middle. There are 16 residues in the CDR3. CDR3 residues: CASSQELQGPPDTQYF. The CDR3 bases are TGCGCCAGCAGCCAAGAATTACAGGGCCCACCAGATACGCAGTATTTT.

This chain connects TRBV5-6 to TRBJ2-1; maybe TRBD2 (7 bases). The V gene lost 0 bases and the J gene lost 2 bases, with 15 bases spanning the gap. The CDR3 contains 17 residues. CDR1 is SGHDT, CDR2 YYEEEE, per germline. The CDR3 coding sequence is TGTGCCAGCAGCTTGGAAACGTCGGGGGGCCCCTACAATGAGCAGTTCTTC. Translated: CASSLETSGGPYNEQFF.

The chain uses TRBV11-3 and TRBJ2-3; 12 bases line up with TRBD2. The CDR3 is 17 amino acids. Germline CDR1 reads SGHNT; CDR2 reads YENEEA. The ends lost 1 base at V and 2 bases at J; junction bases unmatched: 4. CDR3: CASSLGLAGADTDTQYF. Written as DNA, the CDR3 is TGTGCCAGCAGCTTAGGACTAGCGGGAGCCGACACAGATACGCAGTATTTT.

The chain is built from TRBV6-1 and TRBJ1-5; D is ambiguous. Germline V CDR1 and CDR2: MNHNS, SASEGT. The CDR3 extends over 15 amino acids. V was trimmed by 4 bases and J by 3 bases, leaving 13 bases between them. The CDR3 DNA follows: TGTGCCAGCAGTGGCTTAGGAGGGATCAATCAGCCCCAGCATTTT. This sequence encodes CASSGLGGINQPQHF.